These 20 T cell receptor beta chains originate from one sample sequenced in a study of T cell responses to AZD1222 COVID-19 vaccine. Produced via immunoSEQ multiplex PCR; TCRdb's table is partial and in-frame only. The sample lists 100,000 to 120,000 clones, 70% to 90% occurring once. Sequencing used peripheral blood, obtained 28 days after the second AZD1222 dose. These receptors came from an adult who received the AZD1222 COVID-19 vaccine.

The J gene is TRBJ2-7, the V gene TRBV19, with D perhaps TRBD2 (6 bases). Looked up from germline, CDR1 is LNHDA and CDR2 is SQIVND (reference sequence). Trimming cost V 5 bases and J 1 base, with 12 bases left between them. The CDR3 spans 14 residues. CDR3 loop: CASSPRGDSYEQYF. The DNA of the CDR3 is TGTGCCAGTAGTCCCCGCGGGGATTCCTACGAGCAGTACTTC.

J is TRBJ1-1 and V is TRBV6-5; TRBD1 might be the D (5 bases). The V gene's germline CDR1 is MNHEY and CDR2 SVGAGI. Trimming removed 6 bases at V and 1 base at J, with 12 bases between. This CDR3 is built from 14 residues. The CDR3 reads CASRRDEENTEAFF. In DNA form, the CDR3 reads TGTGCCAGCAGGAGGGACGAAGAGAACACTGAAGCTTTCTTT.

The chain joins TRBV6-5 to TRBJ1-1; D is undetermined. This CDR3 has 11 residues. Germline CDR1 and CDR2: MNHEY and SVGAGI. V was cut by 2 bases and J by 7 bases, with 5 bases left in between. In DNA, the CDR3 is TGTGCCAGCAGTTACACGTTTGAAGCTTTCTTT. Translated: CASSYTFEAFF.

The chain couples TRBV5-4 to TRBJ1-4; D is uncertain. Germline-derived CDR1 and CDR2 are SGHNT and YYREEE (reference sequence). Trimming cost V 4 bases and J 0 bases, with 7 bases left between them. This CDR3 is built from 14 residues. The CDR3 reads CASSETPTNEKLFF. The CDR3 DNA reads TGTGCCAGCAGCGAGACACCAACTAATGAAAAACTGTTTTTT.

The CDR3 reads CASSRETGVYGNTIYF. CDR3 in DNA: TGTGCCAGTAGTAGAGAGACAGGGGTTTATGGAAACACCATATATTTT. The chain joins TRBV19 to TRBJ1-3; TRBD1 matches at 8 bases. CDR1 LNHDA and CDR2 SQIVND come from the germline V gene (reference sequence). Losses at the gene ends were 4 bases for V and 3 bases for J; bases not matched to a gene: 8. The CDR3 sequence is 16 residues long.

The rearrangement uses TRBV28 and TRBJ2-3; possible D gene TRBD2, 6 bases. Germline V gene data show CDR1 as MDHEN and CDR2 as SYDVKM. This CDR3 contains 14 residues. V was trimmed by 5 bases and J by 4 bases, leaving 13 bases between them. The CDR3 is CASSGVASADTQYF. The CDR3 DNA is TGTGCCAGCAGTGGAGTAGCTAGCGCAGATACGCAGTATTTT.

The chain couples TRBV2 to TRBJ2-6, with D maybe TRBD2 (5 bases). This CDR3 contains 13 residues. V dropped 4 bases and J dropped 10 bases, with 11 bases sitting between them. Germline CDR1 and CDR2: SNHLY and FYNNEI. CDR3 amino acids: CASSGGVLNVLTF. CDR3 nucleotides: TGTGCCAGCAGTGGGGGAGTTCTAAACGTCCTGACTTTC.

This chain links TRBV28 with TRBJ2-7; D gene unclear. CDR1 is MDHEN, CDR2 SYDVKM, per germline. CDR3 length: 13 residues. V shed 4 bases and J shed 3 bases, with 10 bases lying between them. CDR3 sequence: CASSSTPSYEQYF. The CDR3 DNA reads as TGTGCCAGCAGTTCGACTCCCAGCTACGAGCAGTACTTC.

This clone was recorded a few times. The J gene is TRBJ1-2, the V gene TRBV11-3; the D is unclear. Trimming stripped 5 bases from V and 8 bases from J, with 18 bases between. Germline assignment: CDR1 SGHNT and CDR2 YENEEA. The CDR3 loop spans 14 amino acids. CDR3 DNA: TGTGCCAGCAGCCCCAGAGGGTTTGGCCGGGGCTACACCTTC. Translation: CASSPRGFGRGYTF.

CDR3 sequence reads: CASSPRQGSTDTQYF. CDR3 bases: TGTGCCAGCAGCCCCAGACAGGGTAGCACAGATACGCAGTATTTT. The chain couples TRBV7-6 to TRBJ2-3; 7 bases map to TRBD1. The CDR3 sequence is 15 residues long. Trimming cost V 5 bases and J 0 bases; bases outside gene matches: 5. CDR1 SGHVS and CDR2 FNYEAQ come from the germline V gene.

In nucleotides, the CDR3 is TGTGCCAGCAGTTTGCTCTATACAGGGGGGGAGACCCAGTACTTC. Translated: CASSLLYTGGETQYF. The rearrangement joins TRBV6-2 or TRBV6-3 to TRBJ2-5; 8 bases match TRBD1. Germline trimming cut 4 bases from V and 5 bases from J; bases unmatched to any gene: 9. Germline loops: CDR1 MNHEY, CDR2 SVGEGT. This CDR3 spans 15 amino acids.

This sequence joins TRBV4-2 and TRBJ1-3; D unclear. V was cut by 8 bases and J by 3 bases, with 2 bases left in between. CDR1 and CDR2 (germline): LGHNA, YNFKEQ. The CDR3 covers 10 residues. The CDR3 DNA sequence: TGTGCCAGCCGTGGAAACACCATATATTTT. This translates into CASRGNTIYF.

This clone came up a few times. The chain combines TRBV27 with TRBJ2-7; 8 nucleotides align to TRBD1. CDR1 is MNHEY, CDR2 SMNVEV, per germline (reference sequence). V was clipped by 6 bases and J by 3 bases; unmatched bases: 10. This CDR3 has 15 amino acids. The CDR3 sequence is CASRSGRDRYYEQYF. CDR3 bases: TGTGCCAGCAGATCGGGCCGGGACAGGTACTACGAGCAGTACTTC.

This chain joins TRBV6-6 and TRBJ1-5, with D uncertain. Between the trimmed V and J ends, which lost 8 bases and 1 base, there was a span of 15 bases. Germline V gene lookup returns CDR1 MNHNY and CDR2 SVGAGI (reference sequence). The CDR3 spans 15 residues. For the CDR3, the DNA is TGTGCCAGCGGGTCAGTGACGACAAGCAATCAGCCCCAGCATTTT. It encodes CASGSVTTSNQPQHF.

The chain uses TRBV19 and TRBJ2-7, with D perhaps matching TRBD1 or TRBD2 (5 bases each). This CDR3 has 16 amino acids. The germline V gene has CDR1 LNHDA and CDR2 SQIVND (reference sequence). The V gene lost 2 bases and the J gene lost 4 bases, with 18 bases spanning the gap. CDR3 DNA: TGTGCCAGTAGTATAATTCCGTATTCGGGACCTTACGAGCAGTACTTC. Residues: CASSIIPYSGPYEQYF.

The J gene is TRBJ2-7, the V gene TRBV2, with D possibly called TRBD1 or TRBD2 (5 bases each). The CDR3 is made up of 14 amino acids. Germline lookup yields CDR1 SNHLY and CDR2 FYNNEI. V lost 7 bases to trimming and J lost 6 bases, with 19 bases between them. CDR3 nucleotide sequence: TGTGCCAGCACGAGGGACGGACTCACCTCCGAGCAGTACTTC. Protein sequence: CASTRDGLTSEQYF.

This rearrangement joins TRBV28 to TRBJ2-1, with a possible D match to TRBD2 (7 bases). CDR3 size: 17 residues. Germline V gene sequence: CDR1 MDHEN, CDR2 SYDVKM. V was cut by 5 bases and J by 6 bases, with 23 bases left in between. The CDR3 nucleotides read TGTGCCAGCAGTCCCCAAGGGGGTGGGAGGGCGTCCAATGAGCAGTTCTTC. Its protein product is CASSPQGGGRASNEQFF.

This clone came up once. The CDR3 spells CASSIRTGGTQPQHF. Here the CDR3 DNA reads TGTGCCAGTAGTATCCGGACAGGGGGCACTCAGCCCCAGCATTTT. The chain combines TRBV19 with TRBJ1-5; 11 nucleotides line up with TRBD1. V lost 3 bases, J lost 6 bases, and 4 bases stayed unmatched. CDR1 is LNHDA and CDR2 is SQIVND in the germline V gene (reference sequence). This CDR3 comprises 15 residues.

As to this clone: A much larger clone lies a single base off, so this may be a read error. The rearrangement links TRBV5-4 to TRBJ1-1; 7 bases map to TRBD1. Germline V gene data show CDR1 as SGHNT and CDR2 as YYREEE (reference sequence). The ends lost 4 bases at V and 1 base at J; junction bases unmatched: 4. The CDR3 is 14 amino acids. The CDR3 here is CASSPGQSNTEAFF. The CDR3 coding sequence is TGTGCCAGCAGCCCGGGACAGTCGAACACTGAAGCTTTCTTT.

Here the CDR3 reads CASSPGQGAQPQHF. CDR3 DNA sequence: TGTGCCAGCAGCCCGGGACAGGGGGCACAGCCCCAGCATTTT. The chain recombines TRBV5-5 with TRBJ1-5; 12 bases match TRBD1. CDR3 length equals 14 residues. V was clipped by 4 bases and J by 7 bases; unmatched bases: 3. Germline CDR1 and CDR2: SGHKS and YYEKEE (reference sequence). Looking up the rest from reference TRBV5-5 and TRBJ1-5 gives the full variable domain: DAGVTQSPTHLIKTRGQQVTLRCSPISGHKSVSWYQQVLGQGPQFIFQYYEKEERGRGNFPDRFSARQFPNYSSELNVNALLLGDSALYLCASSPGQGAQPQHFGDGTRLSIL.